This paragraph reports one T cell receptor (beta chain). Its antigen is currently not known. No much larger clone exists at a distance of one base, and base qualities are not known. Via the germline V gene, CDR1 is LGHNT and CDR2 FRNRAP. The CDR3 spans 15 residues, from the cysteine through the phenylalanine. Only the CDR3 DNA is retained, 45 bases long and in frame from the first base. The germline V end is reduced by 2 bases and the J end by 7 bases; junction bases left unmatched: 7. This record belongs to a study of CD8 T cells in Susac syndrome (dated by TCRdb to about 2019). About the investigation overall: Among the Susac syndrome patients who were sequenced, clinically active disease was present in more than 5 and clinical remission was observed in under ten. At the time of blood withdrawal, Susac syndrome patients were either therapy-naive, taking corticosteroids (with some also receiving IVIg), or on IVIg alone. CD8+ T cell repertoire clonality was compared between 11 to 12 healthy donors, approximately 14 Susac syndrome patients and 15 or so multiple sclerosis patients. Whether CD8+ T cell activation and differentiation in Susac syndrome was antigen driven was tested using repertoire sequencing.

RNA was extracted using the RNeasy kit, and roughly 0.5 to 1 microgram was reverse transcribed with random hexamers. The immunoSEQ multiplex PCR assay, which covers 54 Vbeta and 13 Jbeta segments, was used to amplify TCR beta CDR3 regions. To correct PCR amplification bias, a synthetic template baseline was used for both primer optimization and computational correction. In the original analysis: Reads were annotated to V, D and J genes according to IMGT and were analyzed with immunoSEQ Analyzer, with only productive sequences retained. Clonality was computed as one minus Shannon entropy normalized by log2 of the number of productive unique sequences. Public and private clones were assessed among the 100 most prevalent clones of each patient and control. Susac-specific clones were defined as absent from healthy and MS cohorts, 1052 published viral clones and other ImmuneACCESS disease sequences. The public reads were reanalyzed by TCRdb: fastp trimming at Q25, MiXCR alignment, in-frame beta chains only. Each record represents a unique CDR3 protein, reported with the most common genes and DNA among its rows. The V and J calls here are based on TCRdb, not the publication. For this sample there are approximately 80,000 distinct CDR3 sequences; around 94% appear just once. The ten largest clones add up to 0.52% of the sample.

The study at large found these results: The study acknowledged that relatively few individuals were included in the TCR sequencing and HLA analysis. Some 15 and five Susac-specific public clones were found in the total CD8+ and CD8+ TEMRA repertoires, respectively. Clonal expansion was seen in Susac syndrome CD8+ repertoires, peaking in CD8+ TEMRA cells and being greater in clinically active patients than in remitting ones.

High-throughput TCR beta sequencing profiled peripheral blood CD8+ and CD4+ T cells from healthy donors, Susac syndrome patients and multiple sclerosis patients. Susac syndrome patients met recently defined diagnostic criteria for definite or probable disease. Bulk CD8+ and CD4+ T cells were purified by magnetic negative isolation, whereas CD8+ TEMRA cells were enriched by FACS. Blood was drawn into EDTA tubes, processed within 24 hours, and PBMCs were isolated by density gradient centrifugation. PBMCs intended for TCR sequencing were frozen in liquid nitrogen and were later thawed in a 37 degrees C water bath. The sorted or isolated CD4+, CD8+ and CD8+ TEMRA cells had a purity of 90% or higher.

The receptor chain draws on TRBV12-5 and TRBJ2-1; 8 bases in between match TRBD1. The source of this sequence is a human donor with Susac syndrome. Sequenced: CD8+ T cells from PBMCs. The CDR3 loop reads CASGLSRTGMNEQFF. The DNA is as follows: TGTGCTAGTGGTTTGTCGCGGACAGGGATGAATGAGCAGTTCTTC.